This TCR beta chain was observed in a study of shared clonotypes between healthy human individuals. Study-wide context: The people who gave samples were a couple of women and a few men aged 18 to 49. Used for every donor were three CD4 naive, three CD4 memory, two CD8 naive and one CD8 memory plate.

Evenly divided among several immunoSEQ plates was the genomic DNA of each subset. Using immunoSEQ multiplex PCR, the repertoire was profiled, and TCRdb retains in-frame clones only, with some absent. The profile covers about 2.1 million clones, with around 93% appearing a single time and over 1.5% taken by the ten largest. The CDR3 is 15 residues long. Germline CDR1 is PRHDT and CDR2 is FYEKMQ (reference sequence). V shed 4 bases, J shed 3 bases, and the junction held 8 bases outside the gene matches. CD45RO-negative, CCR7-selected cells formed the naive CD8 fraction, which excluded terminally differentiated effector memory CD45RA+ cells. Recent vaccinations or acute infections were absent in the healthy HIV-negative adult donors.

The sequencing input was naive CD8+ T cells from PBMCs. This sequence joins TRBV13 and TRBJ1-2; TRBD1 aligns across 7 bases. The clonotype was recovered from a man in his late teens or twenties in good health. Some clones in this sample may be carry-over from other donors' samples. The CDR3 region has the DNA TGTGCCAGCAGCTCTGGAAGGGGGCTTTACTATGGCTACACCTTC. Residues: CASSSGRGLYYGYTF.